This is a list of T cell receptor beta chains from one sample in a study of blood T cell repertoires in COVID-19. Assay: immunoSEQ multiplex PCR; the TCRdb copy retains only in-frame clones and omits some. The profile shows 150,000 to 200,000 clones, about 85% of them singletons. The sample comprised peripheral blood. These receptors were collected from a woman of 80 years or more with acute or convalescent COVID-19. Each CDR3 is given with its conserved first and last residue. D genes are given only for firm matches. The size field is filled for only some rows; it gives once, few, many or a size class.

V	J	D	size	DNA	CDR3
TRBV5-1	TRBJ1-1	-	-	TGCGCCAGCACCCATCCGACAGAGAACACTGAAGCTTTCTTT	CASTHPTENTEAFF
TRBV6-6	TRBJ2-5	TRBD1	once	TGTGCCAGCAGGGACAGGGGGATCGGGACGACCCAGTACTTC	CASRDRGIGTTQYF
TRBV15	TRBJ2-2	-	-	TGTGCCACCAGCAGAGGGGCGGGCACCGGGGAGCTGTTTTTT	CATSRGAGTGELFF
TRBV2	TRBJ2-1	-	-	TGTGCCAGCACACAGGGACCGGGGGAGCAGTTCTTC	CASTQGPGEQFF
TRBV5-6	TRBJ2-7	-	-	TGTGCCAGCACCGGGGGGGACAGTGGATCCTACGAGCAGTACTTC	CASTGGDSGSYEQYF
TRBV12-3/TRBV12-4	TRBJ1-4	-	-	TGTGCCAGCGTCGCGGGGTCAGGAGAAAAACTGTTTTTT	CASVAGSGEKLFF
TRBV4-1	TRBJ2-7	TRBD2	-	TGCGCCAGCAGCCCGCGGACTAGCGGGAATAACGAGCAGTACTTC	CASSPRTSGNNEQYF
TRBV19	TRBJ2-3	TRBD2	-	TGTGCCAGTAGTACCCTACGGGGGGGCACAGATACGCAGTATTTT	CASSTLRGGTDTQYF
TRBV27	TRBJ1-1	-	-	TGTGCCAGCAGTTTAACAGGGAACACTGAAGCTTTCTTT	CASSLTGNTEAFF
TRBV5-1	TRBJ1-4	TRBD1	-	TGCGCCAGCAGCGGGCCCGGGACAGCTAATGAAAAACTGTTTTTT	CASSGPGTANEKLFF
TRBV5-1	TRBJ2-5	-	-	TGCGCCAGCAGCTTGCCCTCAGAGACCCAGTACTTC	CASSLPSETQYF
TRBV6-5	TRBJ1-6	TRBD1	-	TGTGCCAGCAAAGGAAGGACAGGGAATTCACCCCTCCACTTT	CASKGRTGNSPLHF
TRBV5-4	TRBJ2-5	TRBD2	once	TGTGCCAGCAGCGGGGAGGCGCGGACTAGCGGAAAAGAGACCCAGTACTTC	CASSGEARTSGKETQYF
TRBV10-1	TRBJ2-1	-	-	TGCGCCAGCAGTGACACAGGGAACTACAATGAGCAGTTCTTC	CASSDTGNYNEQFF
TRBV3-1/TRBV3-2	TRBJ1-1	-	-	TGTGCCAGCAGCCAAGCGGGAGTTGGGACTGAAGCTTTCTTT	CASSQAGVGTEAFF
TRBV30	TRBJ1-6	-	-	TGTGCCTGGAGTGTACCTTGGACAACCCCGGTATCGCAGAATTCACCCCTCCACTTT	CAWSVPWTTPVSQNSPLHF
TRBV3-1/TRBV3-2	TRBJ1-1	TRBD1	-	TGTGCCAGCAGCCAAGGGGACAGGGTGGCTTTCTTT	CASSQGDRVAFF
TRBV29-1	TRBJ2-1	-	few	TGCACCGCCGCAGGGGCCTACAATGAGCAGTTCTTC	CTAAGAYNEQFF
TRBV7-9	TRBJ2-1	-	-	TGTGCCAGCAGCTCGGGTAGCTCCTACAATGAGCAGTTCTTC	CASSSGSSYNEQFF
TRBV11-2	TRBJ2-2	-	-	TGTGCCAGCAGCTCGTCCAGGGGCGTCACCGGGGAGCTGTTTTTT	CASSSSRGVTGELFF
TRBV28	TRBJ1-5	-	-	TGTGCCAGCAGTCCCCCCTCCCCGGGTCTCAATCAGCCCCAGCATTTT	CASSPPSPGLNQPQHF
TRBV5-1	TRBJ1-2	-	once	TGCGCCAGCAGCTTACAAGGGGATAACTATGGCTACACCTTC	CASSLQGDNYGYTF
TRBV3-1/TRBV3-2	TRBJ2-3	TRBD1	-	TGTGCCAGCAGCTCTCTGACAGGGATTAGCACAGATACGCAGTATTTT	CASSSLTGISTDTQYF
TRBV29-1	TRBJ1-5	-	-	TGCAGCGTTGTAGGGGGAGAGGGCAATCAGCCCCAGCATTTT	CSVVGGEGNQPQHF
TRBV19	TRBJ2-3	-	-	TGTGCCAGTAGTGAGGGTCTCCGGGGGACAGATACGCAGTATTTT	CASSEGLRGTDTQYF
TRBV4-2	TRBJ2-3	TRBD2	-	TGTGCCAGCAGCCCCGAACTAGCGGGAGGTGCAGATACGCAGTATTTT	CASSPELAGGADTQYF
TRBV5-4	TRBJ2-5	-	once	TGTGCCAGCAGCTTGGGCCAGCGGAGGGAGACCCAGTACTTC	CASSLGQRRETQYF
TRBV30	TRBJ2-1	-	-	TGTGCCTGGAGTGTACATGAGGGTTATGAGCAGTTCTTC	CAWSVHEGYEQFF
TRBV6-2/TRBV6-3	TRBJ2-7	-	-	TGTGCCAGCAGTTACTCAGCCCCCCCGGACGAGCAGTACTTC	CASSYSAPPDEQYF
TRBV19	TRBJ2-3	TRBD1	-	TGTGCCAGTAGTGTCACAGGGGGATCCACAGATACGCAGTATTTT	CASSVTGGSTDTQYF
TRBV20-1	TRBJ1-2	-	-	TGCAGTGCGCGATCCGGTCTCCGGTACACCTTC	CSARSGLRYTF
TRBV29-1	TRBJ2-2	-	-	TGCAGCACAACAGGGCCTTCGAACACCGGGGAGCTGTTTTTT	CSTTGPSNTGELFF
TRBV25-1	TRBJ2-3	-	-	TGTGCCACCAATCGGTATAGCACAGATACGCAGTATTTT	CATNRYSTDTQYF
TRBV6-5	TRBJ2-3	TRBD1	-	TGTGCCAGCAGGGGACAGGTCCACCTAGCAGATACGCAGTATTTT	CASRGQVHLADTQYF
TRBV14	TRBJ2-1	-	-	TGTGCCAGCAGCCAAGGGGCCCGCAATGAGCAGTTCTTC	CASSQGARNEQFF
TRBV7-2	TRBJ2-1	TRBD2	-	TGTGCCAGCAGCCTATTACCGGGACTAGCGGGGGGACACCACAATGAGCAGTTCTTC	CASSLLPGLAGGHHNEQFF
TRBV2	TRBJ1-2	-	-	TGTGCCAGCAGTGAAGGGCAGGGACTCTATGGCTACACCTTC	CASSEGQGLYGYTF
TRBV7-2	TRBJ1-1	TRBD1	-	TGTGCCAGCAGCGCCTCGACAGGGGTGCGGACTGAAGCTTTCTTT	CASSASTGVRTEAFF
TRBV4-1	TRBJ1-1	-	-	TGCGCCAGCAGCCAATCCGGGAACACTGAAGCTTTCTTT	CASSQSGNTEAFF
TRBV19	TRBJ1-1	TRBD1	-	TGTGCCAGTAGTCCGGAAGGACAGGGGGGAACTGAAGCTTTCTTT	CASSPEGQGGTEAFF
TRBV30	TRBJ2-7	-	-	TGTGCCTGGAGTGTACAAGTCATCGAACAGTACTTC	CAWSVQVIEQYF
TRBV7-9	TRBJ2-2	-	-	TGTGCCAGCAGCTACACCGGAGACGGGGAGCTGTTTTTT	CASSYTGDGELFF
TRBV6-2/TRBV6-3	TRBJ2-1	-	-	TGTGCCAGCAGCCGACTAGTGACCTACAATGAGCAGTTCTTC	CASSRLVTYNEQFF
TRBV27	TRBJ2-5	TRBD1	-	TGTGCCAGCAGTCCAAGTACAGGGGTGGGGGAGACCCAGTACTTC	CASSPSTGVGETQYF
TRBV24-1	TRBJ1-2	-	-	TGTGCCACCAGTGAGGACAGCAACTATGGCTACACCTTC	CATSEDSNYGYTF
TRBV10-3	TRBJ2-2	TRBD1	-	TGTGCCATCAGTGATAGAGGGACAGGGTACACCGGGGAGCTGTTTTTT	CAISDRGTGYTGELFF
TRBV7-2	TRBJ2-5	TRBD2	-	TGTGCCAGCAGCTCCATATCGACTAGCGGGGGCCAAGAGACCCAGTACTTC	CASSSISTSGGQETQYF
TRBV6-6	TRBJ1-5	TRBD1	-	TGTGCCAGCAGCCGATCGACAGGGCGGAGCAATCAGCCCCAGCATTTT	CASSRSTGRSNQPQHF
TRBV14	TRBJ2-7	TRBD2	-	TGTGCCAGCAGCCACACTATCGGACGCGGGGGCTACGAGCAGTACTTC	CASSHTIGRGGYEQYF
TRBV24-1	TRBJ2-1	-	-	TGTGCCACCAGTGACTTCAGGGGTGAGCAGTTCTTC	CATSDFRGEQFF
TRBV2	TRBJ1-1	-	-	TGTGCCAGCACCGGACAGTTGAACACTGAAGCTTTCTTT	CASTGQLNTEAFF
TRBV7-6	TRBJ2-1	-	-	TGTGCCAGCAGCTTTACTACTGGAGAGCAGTTCTTC	CASSFTTGEQFF
TRBV7-9	TRBJ1-6	-	few	TGTGCCAGCAGCTTGGGAGTGGATTCACCCCTCCACTTT	CASSLGVDSPLHF
TRBV29-1	TRBJ2-3	TRBD2	-	TGCAGCGCCACCAACGATGCGGGACTAAAATATTTT	CSATNDAGLKYF